The 22 T cell receptor beta chains below all came from one sample that was sequenced in a study of T cell responses to AZD1222 COVID-19 vaccine. This table comes from immunoSEQ multiplex PCR, and its TCRdb copy is limited to in-frame clones, with some not included. The table lists about 140,000 clones, about 92% of them singletons. The source material was peripheral blood, sampled on day 0 of AZD1222 vaccination. The receptors shown here come from an adult in good health.

Judged by abundance, this clone is medium-sized. V is TRBV28 and J is TRBJ1-6; weak D call: TRBD1 (5 bases). Trimming left V 3 bases short and J 7 bases short, with 10 bases between. Looked up from germline, CDR1 is MDHEN and CDR2 is SYDVKM. The CDR3 has 14 amino acids. CDR3 DNA: TGTGCCAGCAGTTTTCCAGGGTCCAATTCACCCCTCCACTTT. This translates into CASSFPGSNSPLHF.

This sequence joins TRBV9 and TRBJ2-7, with TRBD2 identical over 11 bases. The length of the CDR3 is 14 residues. V lost 3 bases, J lost 3 bases, and 2 bases stayed unmatched. Germline V gene data show CDR1 as SGDLS and CDR2 as YYNGEE. The CDR3: CASSEGLADYEQYF. CDR3 sequence (DNA): TGTGCCAGCAGCGAGGGACTAGCGGACTACGAGCAGTACTTC. Full variable domain (remainder filled in from reference TRBV9 and TRBJ2-7): DSGVTQTPKHLITATGQRVTLRCSPRSGDLSVYWYQQSLDQGLQFLIQYYNGEERAKGNILERFSAQQFPDLHSELNLSSLELGDSALYFCASSEGLADYEQYFGPGTRLTVT.

This rearrangement joins TRBV6-5 to TRBJ1-2; the match to TRBD1 covers 9 bases. Germline trimming cut 7 bases from V and 6 bases from J; bases unmatched to any gene: 6. CDR1 is MNHEY, CDR2 SVGAGI, per germline. This CDR3 has 13 residues. CDR3 in DNA: TGTGCCAGCAAAGGGACAGGGAAGGATGGCTACACCTTC. Its translation is CASKGTGKDGYTF.

This clone was seen a single time. The chain recombines TRBV10-3 with TRBJ1-4, with TRBD1 matching over 7 bases. Germline trimming cut 10 bases from V and 0 bases from J; bases unmatched to any gene: 8. This CDR3 is built from 15 residues. Germline CDR1 ENHRY, CDR2 SYGVKD. In DNA form, the CDR3 reads TGTGCCACGGCTGGGACAGACGCAACTAATGAAAAACTGTTTTTT. Amino acid sequence: CATAGTDATNEKLFF.

The CDR3 reads CASSYTRSEQFF. The CDR3 DNA reads as TGCGCCAGCAGCTACACCAGGAGTGAGCAGTTCTTC. The V call is TRBV5-1, the J call TRBJ2-1, with unresolved D. This CDR3 is built from 12 residues. The germline V gene has CDR1 SGHRS and CDR2 YFSETQ. Deletions cut 3 bases from V and 9 bases from J, with 10 bases between.

V is TRBV25-1 and J is TRBJ2-3; D is uncertain. CDR3 length equals 13 residues. The V gene's germline CDR1 is MGHDK and CDR2 SYGVNS. V gave up 0 bases and J gave up 4 bases, with 5 bases separating them. The CDR3 nucleotides are TGTGCCAGCAGTGAATATGTGTCAGATACGCAGTATTTT. Its translation is CASSEYVSDTQYF. The full variable domain, in which reference TRBV25-1 and TRBJ2-3 provide the parts outside the CDR3, is EADIYQTPRYLVIGTGKKITLECSQTMGHDKMYWYQQDPGMELHLIHYSYGVNSTEKGDLSSESTVSRIRTEHFPLTLESARPSHTSQYLCASSEYVSDTQYFGPGTRLTVL.

V usage is TRBV7-3 and J usage is TRBJ2-2; D is perhaps TRBD1 or TRBD2 (5 bases each). The CDR3 has 15 amino acids. Germline loops: CDR1 SGHTA, CDR2 FQGTGA. The germline V and J ends were trimmed by 2 bases and 5 bases, with 12 bases remaining between them. CDR3 sequence (DNA): TGTGCCAGCAGCTTATGGGAATGGGGGACCGGGGAGCTGTTTTTT. This codes for CASSLWEWGTGELFF.

This clone is a singleton in its sample. This sequence joins TRBV6-2 or TRBV6-3 and TRBJ2-7, with 11 bases matching TRBD2. Germline trimming cut 6 bases from V and 4 bases from J; bases unmatched to any gene: 2. Germline CDR1 MNHEY, CDR2 SVGEGT. CDR3 size: 13 residues. CDR3 amino acids: CASSRTSGYEQYF. CDR3 sequence (DNA): TGTGCCAGCAGCAGGACTAGCGGGTACGAGCAGTACTTC.

A word on this clone: The junction shows a germline mismatch at one end, possibly a read error. V usage is TRBV10-3 and J usage is TRBJ2-3; D may match TRBD1 or TRBD2 (6 bases each). The CDR3 extends over 15 amino acids. The germline V gene has CDR1 ENHRY and CDR2 SYGVKD. The CDR3 DNA reads as TGTGCCGTCAGGGCTGGTGGGGGGCACACAGATACGCAGTATTTT. Translation gives CAVRAGGGHTDTQYF.

The chain couples TRBV6-5 to TRBJ2-7; 7 nucleotides align to TRBD1. Germline values: CDR1 MNHEY, CDR2 SVGAGI. The length of the CDR3 is 14 residues. The ends lost 6 bases at V and 0 bases at J; junction bases unmatched: 5. CDR3 amino acids: CASRVGQSSYEQYF. CDR3 coding DNA: TGTGCCAGCAGGGTGGGACAGTCCTCCTACGAGCAGTACTTC.

The chain combines TRBV10-3 with TRBJ2-2; 8 bases agree with TRBD2. The germline V gene has CDR1 ENHRY and CDR2 SYGVKD. This CDR3 region has 11 residues. V dropped 7 bases and J dropped 12; count of bases not matched to a gene: 4. The CDR3 DNA is TGTGCCATCACTGCGGGGGGACAGCTGTTTTTT. It encodes CAITAGGQLFF.

The V gene is TRBV19, the J gene TRBJ1-6; weak D call: TRBD1 (5 bases). This CDR3 is 15 amino acids long. Germline V lookup: CDR1 LNHDA, CDR2 SQIVND (reference sequence). Deletions cut 11 bases from V and 8 bases from J, with 22 bases between. CDR3 nucleotides: TGTGCCGCCTCTCCCCGGGCCCGGGGGGATTCACCCCTCCACTTT. This codes for CAASPRARGDSPLHF.

The chain combines TRBV30 with TRBJ1-3; D call uncertain. Germline CDR1 and CDR2: GTSNPN and SVGIG (reference sequence). There are 13 residues in the CDR3. Trimming took off 0 bases at V and 4 bases at J, with 7 bases between the two ends. The CDR3 DNA reads TGTGCCTGGAGTGTAAGTCAGGGAAACACCATATATTTT. Translation gives CAWSVSQGNTIYF.

The V call is TRBV2, the J call TRBJ1-2; 10 nucleotides match TRBD1. This CDR3 comprises 13 residues. Germline CDR1 and CDR2: SNHLY and FYNNEI. The ends lost 5 bases at V and 6 bases at J; junction bases unmatched: 3. The CDR3 bases are TGTGCCAGCAGTCTGACAGGGGGCAATGGCTACACCTTC. Amino acid sequence: CASSLTGGNGYTF.

V and J are TRBV5-1 and TRBJ2-5; 10 nucleotides align to TRBD2. This CDR3 spans 17 amino acids. Trimming removed 4 bases from V and 5 bases from J; junction bases left unmatched: 14. Germline V lookup: CDR1 SGHRS, CDR2 YFSETQ. This chain's CDR3 is CASSPSGSGGAGETQYF. In DNA form, the CDR3 reads TGCGCCAGCAGCCCCAGTGGGAGCGGGGGGGCCGGGGAGACCCAGTACTTC.

The chain combines TRBV5-1 with TRBJ1-4; tentative D call: TRBD1 (6 bases). The CDR3 runs 15 residues. V gave up 4 bases and J gave up 0 bases, with 10 bases separating them. Per the germline V gene, CDR1 is SGHRS and CDR2 is YFSETQ. CDR3: CASSPNRATNEKLFF. CDR3 DNA sequence: TGCGCCAGCAGCCCTAACAGGGCAACTAATGAAAAACTGTTTTTT.

Comments on this clone: At one end, the junction sequence differs from germline, possibly due to a read error. The CDR3 protein is CASSQDNLQNSEAFF. The CDR3 DNA sequence: TGTGCCAGCAGCCAAGATAATTTACAGAACTCTGAAGCTTTCTTT. The V call is TRBV14, the J call TRBJ1-1, with no clear D. The CDR3 has 15 residues. Germline CDR1 SGHDN, CDR2 FVKESK.

The chain has TRBV6-5 and TRBJ2-6; D not certain. This CDR3 contains 13 residues. Germline CDR1 reads MNHEY; CDR2 reads SVGAGI. Deletions cut 6 bases from V and 1 base from J, with 4 bases between. CDR3 residues: CASRRSGANVLTF. CDR3 sequence (DNA): TGTGCCAGCAGACGATCTGGGGCCAACGTCCTGACTTTC.

CDR3 nucleotides: TGTGCCAGTAGTATTTGGCCTGGAAACACCATATATTTT. As protein: CASSIWPGNTIYF. The V call is TRBV19, the J call TRBJ1-3; D gene ambiguous. The V end was cut by 3 bases, the J end by 2 bases, with 5 bases between. This CDR3 spans 13 amino acids. CDR1 and CDR2 (germline): LNHDA, SQIVND (reference sequence).

The chain combines TRBV19 with TRBJ1-1; perhaps TRBD1 as D (5 bases). The CDR3 covers 13 residues. V was shortened by 1 base and J by 4 bases, with 7 bases between the two germline ends. CDR1 and CDR2 from the germline V gene are LNHDA and SQIVND (reference sequence). The CDR3 reads CASSIAGGTEAFF. Written as DNA, the CDR3 is TGTGCCAGTAGTATAGCCGGGGGCACTGAAGCTTTCTTT.

The rearrangement links TRBV6-6 to TRBJ1-2, with TRBD1 identical over 7 bases. The germline V gene has CDR1 MNHNY and CDR2 SVGAGI (reference sequence). The J segment lost 4 bases and the V segment lost 5 bases, leaving 16 bases of the junction unmatched. The CDR3 is 17 residues long. In nucleotides, the CDR3 is TGTGCCAGCAGTCGAAGGGACAGCCGTTTAGGGATCTATGGCTACACCTTC. As protein: CASSRRDSRLGIYGYTF.

The chain couples TRBV5-4 to TRBJ1-2, with D maybe TRBD1 (5 bases). V dropped 0 bases and J dropped 4 bases, with 13 bases sitting between them. The CDR3 sequence is 15 residues long. Germline V gene lookup returns CDR1 SGHNT and CDR2 YYREEE (reference sequence). The CDR3 protein is CASSLEPGTGYGYTF. The CDR3 nucleotides read TGTGCCAGCAGCTTGGAACCAGGGACGGGCTATGGCTACACCTTC.